These T cell receptor beta chains were read from a single sample in a study of CD8 T cells in Susac syndrome. TCRdb re-called the immunoSEQ multiplex PCR reads through MiXCR, storing one row per CDR3 protein. Of about 71,000 distinct CDR3 sequences in the sample, over 90% were seen once. The sequenced sample was CD4+ T cells from PBMCs. These receptors were taken from a human donor with multiple sclerosis. Both conserved end residues are part of each CDR3. Each record gives: clone size, D gene, J gene, V gene, CDR3 DNA, CDR3 protein. The D gene is left open where the match is weak. Size values are once, few and many counts, or a class for expanded clones, and some rows have none.

abundance: once
d_gene: TRBD1
j_gene: TRBJ2-7
v_gene: TRBV30
CDR3nt: TGTGCCTGGACAGGGGGAACCTACGAGCAGTACTTC
CDR3aa: CAWTGGTYEQYF

abundance: -
d_gene: -
j_gene: TRBJ2-2
v_gene: TRBV6-5
CDR3nt: TGTGCCAGCAGTACCACCAGGGAAGCCGGGGAGCTGTTTTTT
CDR3aa: CASSTTREAGELFF

abundance: once
d_gene: -
j_gene: TRBJ1-2
v_gene: TRBV28
CDR3nt: TGTGCCAGCAGTTTGGAACAAGGTCGTGGCTACACCTTC
CDR3aa: CASSLEQGRGYTF

abundance: -
d_gene: TRBD1
j_gene: TRBJ1-2
v_gene: TRBV12-3/TRBV12-4
CDR3nt: TGTGCCAGCAGGAAAGCGGGGACAGGGTATGGCTACACCTTC
CDR3aa: CASRKAGTGYGYTF

abundance: -
d_gene: -
j_gene: TRBJ1-1
v_gene: TRBV28
CDR3nt: TGTGCCAGCAGCCCTAATACGTGGGGCTCGAACACTGAAGCTTTCTTT
CDR3aa: CASSPNTWGSNTEAFF

abundance: -
d_gene: -
j_gene: TRBJ2-5
v_gene: TRBV10-2
CDR3nt: TGCGCCAGCAGTGCTTCCCCACGGGAGACCCAGTACTTC
CDR3aa: CASSASPRETQYF

abundance: -
d_gene: TRBD1
j_gene: TRBJ1-6
v_gene: TRBV5-1
CDR3nt: TGCGCCAGCAGCTTGGCCACAGGGGCCACGAACTCACCCCTCCACTTT
CDR3aa: CASSLATGATNSPLHF

abundance: -
d_gene: -
j_gene: TRBJ1-5
v_gene: TRBV5-1
CDR3nt: TGCGCCAGCAGTCGTGACAGCGCAGGGCCCCAGCATTTT
CDR3aa: CASSRDSAGPQHF

abundance: -
d_gene: TRBD2
j_gene: TRBJ2-3
v_gene: TRBV7-6
CDR3nt: TGTGCCAGCAGCTTTTTAGCGGGGGAAACTAGCACAGATACGCAGTATTTT
CDR3aa: CASSFLAGETSTDTQYF

abundance: -
d_gene: -
j_gene: TRBJ2-5
v_gene: TRBV12-3/TRBV12-4
CDR3nt: TGTGCCAGCAGTCTCAGGGGGAGGGAGACCCAGTACTTC
CDR3aa: CASSLRGRETQYF

abundance: few
d_gene: -
j_gene: TRBJ2-7
v_gene: TRBV5-4
CDR3nt: TGTGCCAGCAGCGGGGGGGCGACTACGCAATACCACGAGCAGTACTTC
CDR3aa: CASSGGATTQYHEQYF

abundance: -
d_gene: -
j_gene: TRBJ1-1
v_gene: TRBV27
CDR3nt: TGTGCCTCGGGCCAGACGATGGATACTGAAGCTTTCTTT
CDR3aa: CASGQTMDTEAFF

abundance: -
d_gene: -
j_gene: TRBJ2-3
v_gene: TRBV27
CDR3nt: TGTGCCAGCAGTTCTGGGGGGGCGAGCACAGATACGCAGTATTTT
CDR3aa: CASSSGGASTDTQYF

abundance: -
d_gene: -
j_gene: TRBJ1-6
v_gene: TRBV3-1
CDR3nt: TGTGCCTCACAGCATGGGACAATACTTACGGGTTCACCCCTCCACTTT
CDR3aa: CASQHGTILTGSPLHF

abundance: -
d_gene: -
j_gene: TRBJ1-2
v_gene: TRBV12-3/TRBV12-4
CDR3nt: TGTGCCAGCAGTTTCGGGGGGACCCTTGGCTACACCTTC
CDR3aa: CASSFGGTLGYTF

abundance: -
d_gene: -
j_gene: TRBJ2-6
v_gene: TRBV9
CDR3nt: TGTGCCAGCAGCGTAGCCGGCAGGGGCTCTGGGGCCAACGTCCTGACTTTC
CDR3aa: CASSVAGRGSGANVLTF

abundance: -
d_gene: -
j_gene: TRBJ2-7
v_gene: TRBV7-9
CDR3nt: TGTGCCAGCAGCTTAGTAGGAGGGACCACCTCCTACGAGCAGTACTTC
CDR3aa: CASSLVGGTTSYEQYF

abundance: -
d_gene: TRBD1
j_gene: TRBJ2-7
v_gene: TRBV12-3/TRBV12-4
CDR3nt: TGTGCCAGCAGCTCCCGCCTGACAGGGGCCGACTCCTACGAGCAGTACTTC
CDR3aa: CASSSRLTGADSYEQYF

abundance: -
d_gene: TRBD1
j_gene: TRBJ2-3
v_gene: TRBV5-1
CDR3nt: TGCGCCAGCAGCCCAGGGGACAGGAATAGGGCAGATACGCAGTATTTT
CDR3aa: CASSPGDRNRADTQYF

abundance: -
d_gene: -
j_gene: TRBJ2-2
v_gene: TRBV7-6
CDR3nt: TGTGCCAGCAGCTTAAACACCGGGGAGCTGTTTTTT
CDR3aa: CASSLNTGELFF

abundance: -
d_gene: TRBD1
j_gene: TRBJ2-2
v_gene: TRBV14
CDR3nt: TGTGCCAGCAGCCAAGTCACAGGGGCCGGGGAGCTGTTTTTT
CDR3aa: CASSQVTGAGELFF

abundance: -
d_gene: TRBD2
j_gene: TRBJ2-5
v_gene: TRBV5-1
CDR3nt: TGCGCCAGCAGCTTCGACCGACTAGCGGGGGACCAAGAGACCCAGTACTTC
CDR3aa: CASSFDRLAGDQETQYF

abundance: -
d_gene: -
j_gene: TRBJ2-5
v_gene: TRBV6-2/TRBV6-3
CDR3nt: TGTGCCAGCAGTTACTCCCGTCGGGATCGAGAGACCCAGTACTTC
CDR3aa: CASSYSRRDRETQYF

abundance: -
d_gene: -
j_gene: TRBJ1-2
v_gene: TRBV5-1
CDR3nt: TGCGCCAGCAGCCCCGGACAGCCCGTCGTGACCTTC
CDR3aa: CASSPGQPVVTF

abundance: once
d_gene: -
j_gene: TRBJ2-6
v_gene: TRBV12-3/TRBV12-4
CDR3nt: TGTGCCAACCTCGGGAGGGGGCGGTCTGGGGCCAACGTCCTGACTTTC
CDR3aa: CANLGRGRSGANVLTF

abundance: -
d_gene: TRBD2
j_gene: TRBJ2-1
v_gene: TRBV7-9
CDR3nt: TGTGCCAGCAGGCACGGTGGGCTAGCGGGGTACAATGAGCAGTTCTTC
CDR3aa: CASRHGGLAGYNEQFF

abundance: -
d_gene: -
j_gene: TRBJ1-6
v_gene: TRBV20-1
CDR3nt: TGCAGTGCTAGAGGCGGGACGTCACCCCTCCACTTT
CDR3aa: CSARGGTSPLHF

abundance: -
d_gene: -
j_gene: TRBJ2-2
v_gene: TRBV7-9
CDR3nt: TGTGCCAGCAGCTCTCGGTCCTTCACCGGGGAGCTGTTTTTT
CDR3aa: CASSSRSFTGELFF

abundance: -
d_gene: -
j_gene: TRBJ1-6
v_gene: TRBV3-1
CDR3nt: TGTGCCAGCAGCCCCAACATAGAGGTTAATTCACCCCTCCACTTT
CDR3aa: CASSPNIEVNSPLHF

abundance: -
d_gene: -
j_gene: TRBJ2-7
v_gene: TRBV14
CDR3nt: TGTGCCAGCAGCCTTGCAGGGGTCTACGAGCAGTACTTC
CDR3aa: CASSLAGVYEQYF

abundance: -
d_gene: TRBD1
j_gene: TRBJ2-4
v_gene: TRBV3-1
CDR3nt: TGTGCCAGCAGCTTCCGGGACAGGGGACCCCTAGCCAAAAACATTCAGTACTTC
CDR3aa: CASSFRDRGPLAKNIQYF

abundance: -
d_gene: -
j_gene: TRBJ2-3
v_gene: TRBV3-1
CDR3nt: TGTGCCAGCAGCCCCCGGGCAGATTGCACAGATACGCAGTATTTT
CDR3aa: CASSPRADCTDTQYF

abundance: -
d_gene: TRBD2
j_gene: TRBJ2-1
v_gene: TRBV29-1
CDR3nt: TGCAGCGTTCGGACTAGCGGGGGTTATGAGCAGTTCTTC
CDR3aa: CSVRTSGGYEQFF

abundance: -
d_gene: TRBD2
j_gene: TRBJ2-1
v_gene: TRBV28
CDR3nt: TGTGCCAGCAGAGGGACTAGCGGGGCCCCTGTTGGGCAGTTCTTC
CDR3aa: CASRGTSGAPVGQFF

abundance: -
d_gene: -
j_gene: TRBJ1-2
v_gene: TRBV20-1
CDR3nt: TGCAGTGCCCGTGACAGTCCCTATGGCTACACCTTC
CDR3aa: CSARDSPYGYTF

abundance: once
d_gene: -
j_gene: TRBJ1-1
v_gene: TRBV29-1
CDR3nt: TGCAGCGTTGAAGATTCGACTCGGACTGAAGCTTTCTTT
CDR3aa: CSVEDSTRTEAFF

abundance: -
d_gene: TRBD1
j_gene: TRBJ1-6
v_gene: TRBV20-1
CDR3nt: TGCAGTGCTGAGGGACAGGAGAGCTCCTATAATTCACCCCTCCACTTT
CDR3aa: CSAEGQESSYNSPLHF

abundance: -
d_gene: -
j_gene: TRBJ2-2
v_gene: TRBV7-2
CDR3nt: TGTGCCAGCAGCCCGGCCGGGGGCGGGGAGCTGTTTTTT
CDR3aa: CASSPAGGGELFF

abundance: -
d_gene: -
j_gene: TRBJ1-1
v_gene: TRBV3-1
CDR3nt: TGTGCCAGCAGCCAACGGGGGGGCCTGGGGACTGAAGCTTTCTTT
CDR3aa: CASSQRGGLGTEAFF